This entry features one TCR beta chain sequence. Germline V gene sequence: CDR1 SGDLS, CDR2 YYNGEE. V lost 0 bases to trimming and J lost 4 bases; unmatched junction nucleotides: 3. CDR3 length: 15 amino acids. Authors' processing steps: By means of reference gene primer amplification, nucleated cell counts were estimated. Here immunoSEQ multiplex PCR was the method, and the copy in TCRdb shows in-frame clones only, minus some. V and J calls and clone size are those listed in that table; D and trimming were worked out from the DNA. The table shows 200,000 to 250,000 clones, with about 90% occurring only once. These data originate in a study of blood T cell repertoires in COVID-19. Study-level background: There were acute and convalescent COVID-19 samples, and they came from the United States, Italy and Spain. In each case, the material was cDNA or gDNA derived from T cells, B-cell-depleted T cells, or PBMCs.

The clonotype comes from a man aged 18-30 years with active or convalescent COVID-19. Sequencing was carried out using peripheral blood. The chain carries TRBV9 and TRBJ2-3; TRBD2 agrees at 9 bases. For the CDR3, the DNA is TGTGCCAGCAGCGTAGACGGCGGGAGGGCAGATACGCAGTATTTT. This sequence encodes CASSVDGGRADTQYF.